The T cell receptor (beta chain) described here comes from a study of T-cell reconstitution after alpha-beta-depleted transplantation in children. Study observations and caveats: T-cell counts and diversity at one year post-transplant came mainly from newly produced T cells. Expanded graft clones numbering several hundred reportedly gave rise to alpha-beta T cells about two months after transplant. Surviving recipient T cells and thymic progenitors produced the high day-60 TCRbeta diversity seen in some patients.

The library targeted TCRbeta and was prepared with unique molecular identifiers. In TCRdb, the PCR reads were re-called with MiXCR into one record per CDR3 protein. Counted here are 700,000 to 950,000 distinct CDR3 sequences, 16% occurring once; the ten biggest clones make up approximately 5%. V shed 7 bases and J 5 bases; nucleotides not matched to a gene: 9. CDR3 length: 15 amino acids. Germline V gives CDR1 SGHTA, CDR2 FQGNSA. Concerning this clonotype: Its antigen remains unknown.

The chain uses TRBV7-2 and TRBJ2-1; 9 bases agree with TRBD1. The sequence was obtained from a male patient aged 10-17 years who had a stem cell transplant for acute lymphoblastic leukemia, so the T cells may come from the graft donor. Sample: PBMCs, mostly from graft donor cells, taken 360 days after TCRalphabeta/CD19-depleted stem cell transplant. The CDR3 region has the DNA TGTGCCAGCACCTTGGGGGGACAGGGCCACAATGAGCAGTTCTTC. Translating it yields CASTLGGQGHNEQFF.